The TCR beta chain under discussion was sequenced for a study of T cells of healthy individuals. TCRdb redid the calling of the 5' RACE reads with MiXCR, one entry per CDR3 protein. The sample includes 53,000 or so distinct CDR3 sequences, approximately 14% of them seen just once. Trimming pared 3 bases from V and 6 bases from J, leaving 9 bases between. The CDR3 is 14 residues long. CDR1 and CDR2 from the germline V gene are KGHSH and LQKENI. This clonotype was observed many times. The chain employs TRBV18 and TRBJ1-6, with a possible D match to TRBD1 (6 bases). The clonotype originates from a human donor in good health. CDR3: CASSPGTTNSPLHF. The CDR3 nucleotides read TGTGCCAGCTCACCTGGGACAACTAATTCACCCCTCCACTTT.